Detailed here is one TCR beta chain. No antigen is known for it. This sample stems from a study of T-cell memory formation after mild COVID-19. Findings of the study overall: Some responding clones appeared in pre-infection memory, suggesting cross-reactive memory joined. Mostly located in CM and EM were contracting CD4+ clones, with contracting CD8+ clones located in EMRA. Clones that got smaller from day 15 to 85 had even CD4/CD8, while clones growing later tipped toward CD4+.

The length of the CDR3 is 16 residues. Germline V gene data show CDR1 as ENHRY and CDR2 as SYGVKD. The V end lost 6 bases, the J end lost 4 bases, and 21 bases lay between the germline ends. TCRalpha and TCRbeta libraries used 5'RACE with constant-segment primers and UMIs. TCRdb re-called the 5' RACE reads with MiXCR, one entry per CDR3 protein. The sample includes roughly 550,000 distinct CDR3 sequences, about a fifth of them seen just once. The clonotype comes from an adult woman who had mild COVID-19 (a few samples of this study predate the infection). Cell type and time point are not known. The chain has TRBV10-3 and TRBJ1-2, with D maybe TRBD1 (5 bases). The sample was PBMCs or a T cell subset sorted from them (not recorded which). CDR3 DNA sequence: TGTGCCATCAGGAACGCGCGGGGGGGAGCTATCTATGGCTACACCTTC. This encodes CAIRNARGGAIYGYTF.